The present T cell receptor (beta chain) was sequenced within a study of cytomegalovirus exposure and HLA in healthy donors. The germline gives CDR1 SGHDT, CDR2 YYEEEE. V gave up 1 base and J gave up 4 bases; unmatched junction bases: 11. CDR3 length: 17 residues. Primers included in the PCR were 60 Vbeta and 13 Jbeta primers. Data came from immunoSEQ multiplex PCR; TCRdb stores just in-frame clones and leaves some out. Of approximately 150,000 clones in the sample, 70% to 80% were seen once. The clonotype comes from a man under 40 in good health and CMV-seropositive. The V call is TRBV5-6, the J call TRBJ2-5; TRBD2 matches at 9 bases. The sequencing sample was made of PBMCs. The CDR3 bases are TGTGCCAGCAGCTTGTCTTCGGGACTAGCCCTAATAGAGACCCAGTACTTC. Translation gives CASSLSSGLALIETQYF.